The rows below give T cell receptor beta chains drawn from one sample of a study of shared clonotypes between healthy human individuals. The assay was immunoSEQ multiplex PCR, and TCRdb's table has in-frame clones only and misses some. This table has hundreds of thousands of clones, roughly 96% appearing once. Sequenced sample: naive CD8+ T cells sorted from blood. The source is a man aged 25 to 45 in good health. Each CDR3 is given without its conserved first and last residue. The D gene is left open where the match is weak. Only part of the rows carry a size: once, few, many, or a class if the clone is expanded.

TRBJ2-3 | TRBD1 | . | TRBV4-1 | ASRPQGIFTDTQY
TRBJ2-7 | TRBD1 | . | TRBV27 | ASSQGQVGYEQY
TRBJ1-2 | . | . | TRBV27 | ASSQQGFRYGYT
TRBJ2-7 | TRBD1 | once | TRBV9 | ASSPDRGTYEQY
TRBJ2-3 | TRBD1 | . | TRBV6-5 | ASSPGTGATDTQY
TRBJ2-7 | TRBD1 | . | TRBV27 | ASSGDRGPYEQY
TRBJ2-2 | . | . | TRBV5-4 | ASSFEVGAGELF
TRBJ2-5 | . | . | TRBV18 | ASSPSASAFETQY
TRBJ2-1 | . | . | TRBV7-9 | ASSLADGNEQF
TRBJ2-3 | . | . | TRBV6-6 | ASRLYLADTQY
TRBJ1-5 | . | once | TRBV7-6 | ASSLGKTTASNQPQH
TRBJ1-2 | . | . | TRBV10-3 | AITGDYYGYT
TRBJ2-7 | . | . | TRBV19 | ASSRERGREQY
TRBJ1-5 | . | . | TRBV27 | ASRKEGRNQPQH
TRBJ2-7 | . | . | TRBV27 | ASSLLLGGEQY
TRBJ1-2 | . | . | TRBV7-9 | ASSLVHGYT
TRBJ2-1 | . | . | TRBV7-9 | ASSYTPGGHNEQF
TRBJ2-7 | TRBD2 | . | TRBV28 | ASSLAGGRYEQY
TRBJ2-7 | TRBD2 | . | TRBV7-2 | ASSWTGLAGVSEQY
TRBJ2-3 | TRBD2 | . | TRBV10-3 | AISAPREGRDTQY
TRBJ2-2 | . | . | TRBV21-1 | ASSKGSQMGSGELF
TRBJ1-1 | . | . | TRBV4-1 | ASSQEEVINTEAF